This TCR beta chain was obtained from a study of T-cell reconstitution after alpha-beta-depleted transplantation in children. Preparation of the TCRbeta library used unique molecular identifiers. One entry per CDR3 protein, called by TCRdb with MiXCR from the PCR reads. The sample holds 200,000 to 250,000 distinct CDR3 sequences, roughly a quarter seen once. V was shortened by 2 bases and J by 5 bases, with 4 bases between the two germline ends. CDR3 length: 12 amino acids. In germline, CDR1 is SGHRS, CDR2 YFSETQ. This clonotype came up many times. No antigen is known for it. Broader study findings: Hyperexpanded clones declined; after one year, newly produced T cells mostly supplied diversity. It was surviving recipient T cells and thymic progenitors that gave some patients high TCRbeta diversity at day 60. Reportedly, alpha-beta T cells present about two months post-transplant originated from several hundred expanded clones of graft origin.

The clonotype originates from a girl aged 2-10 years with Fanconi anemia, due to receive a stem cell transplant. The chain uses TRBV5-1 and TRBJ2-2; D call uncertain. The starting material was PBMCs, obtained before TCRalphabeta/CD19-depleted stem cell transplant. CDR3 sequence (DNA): TGCGCCAGCAGCTTACCGACCGGGGAGCTGTTTTTT. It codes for CASSLPTGELFF.